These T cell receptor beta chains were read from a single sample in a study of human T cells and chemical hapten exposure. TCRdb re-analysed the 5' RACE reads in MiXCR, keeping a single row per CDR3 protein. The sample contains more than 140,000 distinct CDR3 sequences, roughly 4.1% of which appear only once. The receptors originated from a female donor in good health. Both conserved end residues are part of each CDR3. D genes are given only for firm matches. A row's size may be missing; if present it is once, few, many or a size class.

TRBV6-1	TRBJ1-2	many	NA	CASSENVGWQVHGYTF	TGTGCCAGCAGTGAAAATGTTGGTTGGCAGGTCCATGGCTACACCTTC
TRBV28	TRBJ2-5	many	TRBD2	CASSRLGLDPQETQYF	TGTGCCAGCAGCCGATTAGGACTAGACCCCCAAGAGACCCAGTACTTC
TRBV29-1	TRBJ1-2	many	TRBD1	CSVIGQGTYGYTF	TGCAGCGTGATCGGACAGGGTACCTATGGCTACACCTTC
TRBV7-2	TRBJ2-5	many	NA	CASSFQLDFPNF	TGTGCCAGCAGCTTTCAACTGGACTTCCCGAACTTC
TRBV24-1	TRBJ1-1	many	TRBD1	CATSDPTRTGTNTEAFF	TGTGCCACCAGTGATCCTACCCGGACAGGGACCAACACTGAAGCTTTCTTT
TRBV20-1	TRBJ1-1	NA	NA	CSARDSGGRGAFF	TGCAGTGCTAGAGATTCAGGAGGACGTGGAGCTTTCTTT
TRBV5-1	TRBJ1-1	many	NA	CASSLAKGTEAFF	TGCGCCAGCAGCTTGGCCAAGGGCACTGAAGCTTTCTTT
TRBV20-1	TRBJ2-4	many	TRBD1	CSAGTAQLAKNIQYF	TGCAGTGCTGGGACAGCACAACTAGCCAAAAACATTCAGTACTTC
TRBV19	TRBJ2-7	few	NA	CASSIIRGEQYF	TGTGCCAGTAGTATTATCAGGGGCGAGCAGTACTTC
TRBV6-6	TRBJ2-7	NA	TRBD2	CASSYDPGEGYEQYF	TGTGCCAGCAGTTACGATCCCGGGGAGGGCTACGAGCAGTACTTC
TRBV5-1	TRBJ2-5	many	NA	CASSLEGSGTQYF	TGCGCCAGCAGCTTGGAAGGGTCAGGGACCCAGTACTTC
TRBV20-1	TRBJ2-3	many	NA	CSADTRLNTDTQYF	TGCAGTGCCGATACCCGACTAAACACAGATACGCAGTATTTT
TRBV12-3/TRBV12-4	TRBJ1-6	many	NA	CASSLSGGGSPLHF	TGTGCCAGCAGTTTATCTGGTGGCGGTTCACCCCTCCACTTT
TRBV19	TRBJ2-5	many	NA	CASSMARTPDETQYF	TGTGCCAGTAGTATGGCGAGAACTCCGGACGAGACCCAGTACTTC
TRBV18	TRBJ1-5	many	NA	CASSLRGAGHNSNQPQHF	TGTGCCAGCTCACTCCGGGGTGCGGGCCATAATAGCAATCAGCCCCAGCATTTT
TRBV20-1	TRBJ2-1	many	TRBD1	CSASQTGGWGEQFF	TGCAGTGCTAGCCAGACAGGGGGCTGGGGTGAGCAGTTCTTC
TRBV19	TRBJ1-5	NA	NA	CATSPWVQPQHF	TGTGCCACCTCCCCTTGGGTCCAGCCCCAGCATTTT
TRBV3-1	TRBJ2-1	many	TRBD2	CASSQEPLAGLNNEQFF	TGTGCCAGCAGCCAAGAGCCCCTAGCGGGGTTAAACAATGAGCAGTTCTTC
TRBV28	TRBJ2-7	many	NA	CASSLNRVFQQYF	TGTGCCAGCAGTTTAAACAGGGTGTTCCAGCAGTACTTC
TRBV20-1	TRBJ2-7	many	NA	CSARDRMGGPNEQYF	TGCAGTGCTAGAGATAGAATGGGGGGCCCGAACGAGCAGTACTTC
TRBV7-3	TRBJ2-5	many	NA	CASSTDSQETQYF	TGTGCCAGCAGCACGGACAGCCAAGAGACCCAGTACTTC
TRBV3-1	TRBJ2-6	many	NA	CASSQGSGANVLTF	TGTGCCAGCAGCCAAGGATCAGGGGCCAACGTCCTGACTTTC
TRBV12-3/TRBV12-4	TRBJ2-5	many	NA	CASSFLIETQYF	TGTGCCAGCAGTTTCCTGATAGAGACCCAGTACTTC
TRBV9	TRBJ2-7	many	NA	CASSVEGQTAYEQYF	TGTGCCAGCAGCGTAGAGGGGCAGACGGCCTACGAGCAGTACTTC
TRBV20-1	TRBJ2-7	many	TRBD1	CSAPETGSYEQYF	TGCAGTGCTCCTGAGACAGGGTCCTACGAGCAGTACTTC
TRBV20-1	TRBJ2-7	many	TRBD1	CSARPGQSHYEQYF	TGCAGTGCTAGACCGGGACAGAGTCACTACGAGCAGTACTTC
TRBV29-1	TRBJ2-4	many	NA	CSVEGLAKNIQYF	TGCAGCGTCGAGGGGCTCGCCAAAAACATTCAGTACTTC
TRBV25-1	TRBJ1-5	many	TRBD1	CASSGDRGNSQPQHF	TGTGCCAGCAGTGGGGACAGGGGGAATAGTCAGCCCCAGCATTTT
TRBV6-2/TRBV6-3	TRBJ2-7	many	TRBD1	CASSSGTGGPSYEQYF	TGTGCCAGCAGCTCCGGGACAGGGGGCCCCTCCTACGAGCAGTACTTC
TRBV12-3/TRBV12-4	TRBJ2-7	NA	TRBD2	CASSLGLAGDEQYF	TGTGCCAGCAGTCTAGGACTAGCGGGGGACGAGCAGTACTTC